The 8 T cell receptor beta chains in this list originate from one sample, sequenced in a study of T cell responses to AZD1222 COVID-19 vaccine. The assay was immunoSEQ multiplex PCR, and TCRdb's table has in-frame clones only and misses some. The repertoire has 95,000 to 150,000 clones, 92% of them found once; the top ten carry 1.5% to 2%. The source was peripheral blood, collected on day 0 of AZD1222 vaccination. Receptor source: an adult in good health.

This chain links TRBV9 with TRBJ2-5; 8 positions agree with TRBD2. The CDR3 loop spans 15 amino acids. Per germline, CDR1 SGDLS and CDR2 YYNGEE. Trimming cost V 4 bases and J 5 bases; bases outside gene matches: 10. The CDR3 DNA reads TGTGCCAGCAGCCCTGGGATAGCGGGGACGGAGACCCAGTACTTC. It yields the protein CASSPGIAGTETQYF.

This rearrangement joins TRBV6-1 to TRBJ2-7, with D unresolved. The CDR3 sequence is 15 residues long. V was cut by 0 bases and J by 3 bases, with 12 bases left in between. Germline lookup yields CDR1 MNHNS and CDR2 SASEGT. This CDR3 reads CASSEAVLLSYEQYF. CDR3 coding DNA: TGTGCCAGCAGTGAAGCCGTCCTATTGAGCTACGAGCAGTACTTC.

The V and J genes are TRBV14 and TRBJ1-2; D remains unclear. CDR3 length: 14 amino acids. CDR1 and CDR2 (germline): SGHDN, FVKESK. Between the trimmed V and J ends, which lost 6 bases and 0 bases, there was a span of 11 bases. The DNA of the CDR3 is TGTGCCAGCAGTGGGTCAGCTGCTAACTATGGCTACACCTTC. It codes for CASSGSAANYGYTF.

The chain has TRBV9 and TRBJ1-1; no definite D call. The germline V and J ends were trimmed by 0 bases and 5 bases, with 8 bases remaining between them. Germline V lookup: CDR1 SGDLS, CDR2 YYNGEE. The CDR3 is 13 residues long. Here the CDR3 reads CASSVGSWTEAFF. The CDR3 nucleotides are TGTGCCAGCAGCGTAGGGAGTTGGACTGAAGCTTTCTTT.

Worth noting for this clone: Other nucleotide sequences in the sample specify the same CDR3. The chain combines TRBV7-2 with TRBJ2-3; perhaps D is TRBD1 or TRBD2 (6 bases each). Germline loops: CDR1 SGHTA, CDR2 FQGNSA. This CDR3 spans 14 amino acids. Trimming removed 5 bases at V and 0 bases at J, with 9 bases between. CDR3 coding DNA: TGTGCCAGCAGCCCGGGGGCCAGCACAGATACGCAGTATTTT. Amino acid sequence: CASSPGASTDTQYF.

CDR3 region: CASRGLAGNNEQFF. Written as DNA, the CDR3 is TGCGCCAGCAGGGGACTAGCGGGAAACAATGAGCAGTTCTTC. V and J are TRBV10-1 and TRBJ2-1; 13 positions agree with TRBD2. V lost 6 bases and J lost 5; bases outside the gene matches: 1. From germline, CDR1 is WNHNN and CDR2 SYGVQD (reference sequence). The CDR3 consists of 14 residues.

V is TRBV3-1 (or the pseudogene TRBV3-2) and J is TRBJ1-1, with unresolved D. The germline CDR1 and CDR2 sequences are LGHDT and YNNKEL (reference sequence). This CDR3 is built from 13 residues. V gave up 1 base and J gave up 3 bases, with 6 bases separating them. The CDR3 DNA reads TGTGCCAGCAGCCAAGGCCGGGACACTGAAGCTTTCTTT. Translating gives CASSQGRDTEAFF.

This chain joins TRBV27 and TRBJ1-4, with TRBD1 matching 8 bases. Germline trimming cut 5 bases from V and 3 bases from J; bases unmatched to any gene: 2. CDR3 length: 14 amino acids. Looked up from germline, CDR1 is MNHEY and CDR2 is SMNVEV (reference sequence). The CDR3 nucleotides read TGTGCCAGCAGTCCGACAGGGGCTAATGAAAAACTGTTTTTT. Amino acids: CASSPTGANEKLFF.